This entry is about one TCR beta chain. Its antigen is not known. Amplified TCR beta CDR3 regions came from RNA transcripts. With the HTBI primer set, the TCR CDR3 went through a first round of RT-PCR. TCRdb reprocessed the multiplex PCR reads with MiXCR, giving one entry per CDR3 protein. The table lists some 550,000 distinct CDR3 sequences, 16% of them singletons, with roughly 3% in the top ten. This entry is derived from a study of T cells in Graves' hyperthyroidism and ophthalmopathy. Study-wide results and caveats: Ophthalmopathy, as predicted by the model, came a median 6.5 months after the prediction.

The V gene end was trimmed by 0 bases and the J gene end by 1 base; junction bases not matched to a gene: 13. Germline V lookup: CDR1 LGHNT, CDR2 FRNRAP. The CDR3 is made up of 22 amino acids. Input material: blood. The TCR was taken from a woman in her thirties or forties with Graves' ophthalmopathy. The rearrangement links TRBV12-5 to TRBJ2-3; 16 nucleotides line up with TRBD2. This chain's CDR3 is CASGLVLGLAGGLGARTDTQYF. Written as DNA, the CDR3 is TGTGCTAGTGGTTTGGTACTGGGACTAGCGGGGGGGCTGGGGGCTCGCACAGATACGCAGTATTTT.